Given below is one T cell receptor (beta chain) in context. The time point was: baseline pretreatment blood. This sample's treatment: 15 Gy SBRT to primary tumor, nephrectomy 4 weeks later. TCRdb's copy holds only in-frame clones and misses some; the assay was immunoSEQ multiplex PCR. The data hold 95,000 or so clones, with 86% observed a single time. V lost 6 bases to trimming and J lost 6 bases; unmatched junction nucleotides: 7. Per the germline V gene, CDR1 is MNHEY and CDR2 is SVGAGI. The CDR3 extends over 14 amino acids. These data belong to a study of radiation and T cells in renal cell carcinoma. On the study more broadly: Nephrectomy followed 15 Gy stereotactic body radiation by 4 weeks.

The sequencing used blood, collected from a patient whose treatment included radiotherapy and nephrectomy. V usage is TRBV6-5 and J usage is TRBJ1-5, with 8 bases fitting TRBD1. The sequence came from a man in his fifties with renal cell carcinoma. In DNA, the CDR3 is TGTGCCAGCAGCCGACAGGGGTTCGGTCAGCCCCAGCATTTT. Amino acid sequence: CASSRQGFGQPQHF.